Shown below are 20 T cell receptor beta chains from a single sample sequenced in a study of T-cell reconstitution after alpha-beta-depleted transplantation in children. As it was prepared, the TCRbeta library received unique molecular identifiers. From the PCR reads, TCRdb called clonotypes with MiXCR, one entry per CDR3 protein. The repertoire holds a few hundred thousand distinct CDR3 sequences, with just over 7.5% as singletons. Study results and limitations: The main origin of T-cell counts and diversity one year after transplant was newly produced T cells.

Antigens for these TCRs are unknown. Specimen: peripheral blood, collected 360 days after TCRalphabeta/CD19-depleted stem cell transplant. The receptors stem from a female patient aged 2-9 years who had a stem cell transplant for Fanconi anemia, so the T cells may come from the graft donor.

This clonotype showed up many times. The V and J genes are TRBV21-1 and TRBJ2-7. TRBV21-1 is reported as a pseudogene. The CDR3 length is 11 residues. The CDR3 spells CASSKEWEQYV. CDR3 coding DNA: TGTGCCAGCAGCAAAGAGTGGGAGCAGTACGTC.

This clonotype was detected only a few times. This rearrangement joins TRBV27 to TRBJ1-5; 8 positions agree with TRBD1. This CDR3 spans 16 amino acids. V was pared by 5 bases and J by 6 bases, with 12 bases of the junction left unmatched. The germline gives CDR1 MNHEY, CDR2 SMNVEV (reference sequence). CDR3 amino acids: CASSPWTGKRGQPQHF. CDR3 coding DNA: TGTGCCAGCAGTCCGTGGACAGGGAAAAGGGGTCAGCCCCAGCATTTT.

This clonotype was detected only a few times. The J gene is TRBJ2-1, the V gene TRBV11-2; D might be TRBD2 (6 bases). Germline lookup yields CDR1 SGHAT and CDR2 FQNNGV. Trimming took 5 bases from V and 6 from J, leaving 20 bases between them. The CDR3 totals 16 residues. The DNA for the CDR3 is TGTGCCAGCAGCCCTACAACGTCGGGGGACCGCAATGAGCAGTTCTTC. Translating it yields CASSPTTSGDRNEQFF.

The table lists this clonotype with a few counts. The CDR3 bases are TGTGCCAATGCAGGGGGCTCCTATGGCTACACCTTC. It translates to CANAGGSYGYTF. The chain is built from TRBV6-1 and TRBJ1-2, with 8 bases aligning to TRBD1. Germline trimming cut 10 bases from V and 4 bases from J; bases unmatched to any gene: 5. The CDR3 covers 12 residues. Germline CDR1 reads MNHNS; CDR2 reads SASEGT.

Remarks on this clonotype: Just one base apart from a much larger clone, this may be a read error. The rearrangement uses TRBV20-1 and TRBJ2-7; 13 bases are shared with TRBD2. This CDR3 region has 16 residues. The V gene's germline CDR1 is DFQATT and CDR2 SNEGSKA (reference sequence). The CDR3 coding sequence is TGCTGTGCGTTACTAGCGGGGGGGTACGGATTATTCGAGCAGTACTTC. Its translation is CCALLAGGYGLFEQYF.

V is TRBV3-1 and J is TRBJ1-2; D unclear. V was shortened by 3 bases and J by 3 bases, with 2 bases between the two germline ends. This CDR3 has 11 amino acids. CDR1 LGHDT and CDR2 YNNKEL come from the germline V gene (reference sequence). The CDR3, as DNA: TGTGCCAGCAGCCACCACTATGGCTACACCTTC. Encoded protein: CASSHHYGYTF.

The rearrangement links TRBV7-8 to TRBJ1-1; perhaps TRBD1 as D (5 bases). The CDR3 is made up of 12 amino acids. V lost 10 bases, J lost 5 bases, and 14 bases lay in between. The germline V gene encodes CDR1 SGHVS and CDR2 FQNEAQ. CDR3 sequence reads: CATIQGKTEAFF. As DNA, the CDR3 is TGTGCCACGATTCAGGGCAAGACTGAAGCTTTCTTT.

This clonotype was detected many times. The chain combines TRBV12-3 or TRBV12-4 with TRBJ2-3, with D hard to call. Trimming took 7 bases from V and 2 from J, leaving 10 bases between them. CDR3 length: 13 amino acids. In DNA, the CDR3 is TGTGCCAGCAACAAAGGAATCACAGATACGCAGTATTTT. It yields the protein CASNKGITDTQYF.

The V and J genes are TRBV11-3 and TRBJ2-1; TRBD1 matches at 8 bases. V shed 5 bases and J 3 bases; nucleotides not matched to a gene: 9. The CDR3 loop spans 16 amino acids. CDR1 SGHNT and CDR2 YENEEA come from the germline V gene. The CDR3 nucleotides are TGTGCCAGCAGCCCCGCCGGGACAGGTTTCTACAATGAGCAGTTCTTC. Translating gives CASSPAGTGFYNEQFF.

This clonotype appeared a few times. V and J are TRBV7-2 and TRBJ2-3, with 7 bases aligning to TRBD1. The CDR3 has 14 residues. Trimming at V came to 5 bases and at J to 4 bases, leaving 6 bases not matched to a gene. Germline CDR1 reads SGHTA; CDR2 reads FQGNSA. The CDR3: CASSPTGIADTQYF. CDR3 DNA sequence: TGTGCCAGCAGCCCGACAGGGATAGCAGATACGCAGTATTTT.

In DNA, the CDR3 is TGCAGTGCTGACAAGCCCGGGACAGCAGATGGCTACACCTTC. This gives the protein CSADKPGTADGYTF. The chain carries TRBV20-1 and TRBJ1-2; 7 nucleotides match TRBD1. J gave up 6 bases and V 5 bases, and 12 bases lay outside the gene matches. The CDR3 is made up of 14 amino acids. The germline V gene has CDR1 DFQATT and CDR2 SNEGSKA (reference sequence).

V and J are TRBV12-3 or TRBV12-4 and TRBJ2-2, with 7 bases aligning to TRBD2. Unmatched junction bases numbered 6, after V lost 0 bases and J lost 5 bases. The CDR3 runs to 16 residues. The CDR3 reads CASSLAGLAETGELFF. CDR3 nucleotides: TGTGCCAGCAGTTTAGCGGGTCTAGCGGAGACCGGGGAGCTGTTTTTT.

This clonotype was observed many times. V usage is TRBV15 and J usage is TRBJ1-1; 7 nucleotides line up with TRBD1. The CDR3 length is 13 residues. V shed 8 bases and J 1 base; nucleotides not matched to a gene: 4. Germline loops: CDR1 LNHNV, CDR2 YYDKDF (reference sequence). The CDR3 nucleotides read TGTGCCACCCAGGGACAGCCGAACACTGAAGCTTTCTTT. It is translated as CATQGQPNTEAFF.

This clonotype was observed a handful of times. The chain uses TRBV6-1 and TRBJ2-7; D perhaps matches TRBD2 (6 bases). CDR1 and CDR2 from the germline V gene are MNHNS and SASEGT. The CDR3 spans 20 residues. DNA for the CDR3: TGTGCCAGCCGTGAAAGGCGTCCGGGGAGGCCGGACCCCTCCCCGGACGAGCAGTACGTC. This sequence encodes CASRERRPGRPDPSPDEQYV.

The table lists this clonotype with many counts. V is TRBV4-2 and J is TRBJ2-1; TRBD1 is a possible D gene (5 bases). Trimming took 0 bases from V and 4 from J, leaving 13 bases between them. The CDR3 extends over 16 amino acids. In germline, CDR1 is LGHNA, CDR2 YNFKEQ. The CDR3 region is CASSQEKAGHYNEQFF. CDR3 bases: TGTGCCAGCAGCCAAGAGAAGGCAGGGCATTACAATGAGCAGTTCTTC.

V gene TRBV6-5 combines with J gene TRBJ1-1, with unresolved D. The V end was cut by 3 bases, the J end by 2 bases, with 13 bases between. Germline lookup yields CDR1 MNHEY and CDR2 SVGAGI. This CDR3 comprises 15 residues. Here the CDR3 reads CASSYKGDPNTEAFF. CDR3 DNA: TGTGCCAGCAGTTATAAGGGAGATCCTAACACTGAAGCTTTCTTT.

In this sample, this clonotype turned up many times. The chain has TRBV20-1 and TRBJ2-3, with TRBD2 identical over 14 bases. The CDR3 has 18 residues. CDR1 and CDR2 (germline): DFQATT, SNEGSKA (reference sequence). After removal of 3 bases from V and 5 bases from J, the junction contained 13 bases not matched to a gene. The CDR3 bases are TGCAGTGCTAGGGTGTGGGTCTTGACTAGCGGGGGGGGAGATACGCAGTATTTT. Residues: CSARVWVLTSGGGDTQYF.

This clonotype was seen more than once but under ten times. The rearrangement uses TRBV27 and TRBJ2-3; D remains unclear. CDR1 and CDR2 from the germline V gene are MNHEY and SMNVEV (reference sequence). This CDR3 comprises 13 residues. V was pared by 5 bases and J by 3 bases, with 9 bases between. In DNA form, the CDR3 reads TGTGCCAGCAGTATTGTAGGGACAGATACGCAGTATTTT. This gives the protein CASSIVGTDTQYF.

The sample holds many counts of this clonotype. The gene calls are TRBV6-2 or TRBV6-3 and TRBJ2-3; weak D call: TRBD1 (6 bases). The CDR3 is made up of 16 amino acids. V was clipped by 5 bases and J by 0 bases, with 15 bases between them. Germline assignment: CDR1 MNHEY and CDR2 SVGEGT. The CDR3 sequence is CASSTPGTSSTDTQYF. CDR3 DNA: TGTGCCAGCAGTACCCCCGGGACATCAAGCACAGATACGCAGTATTTT.

This clonotype has only a few counts. The chain links TRBV7-8 to TRBJ2-2; the match to TRBD1 covers 9 bases. The ends lost 5 bases at V and 6 bases at J; junction bases unmatched: 10. The germline V gene encodes CDR1 SGHVS and CDR2 FQNEAQ. This CDR3 spans 16 amino acids. This CDR3 is CASSKPGQGVPGELFF. The CDR3 DNA reads TGTGCCAGCAGCAAACCGGGACAGGGCGTCCCCGGGGAGCTGTTTTTT.